These 23 T cell receptor beta chains were sequenced from one sample in a study of cytomegalovirus exposure and HLA in healthy donors. Primers included in the PCR were 60 Vbeta and 13 Jbeta primers. TCRdb keeps only in-frame clones here, not all; method: immunoSEQ multiplex PCR. The sample lists 120,000 or so clones, roughly 14% seen once, with 1.5% to 2% in the top ten. Sample: PBMCs. These receptors were taken from a woman under 30 in good health and CMV-seronegative.

The chain recombines TRBV5-4 with TRBJ2-2, with D maybe TRBD1 (5 bases). Trimming removed 0 bases at V and 1 base at J, with 13 bases between. The CDR3 covers 17 residues. CDR1 is SGHNT, CDR2 YYREEE, per germline (reference sequence). The CDR3 DNA reads TGTGCCAGCAGCTTGGGCACTCGGCAGGGGAACACCGGGGAGCTGTTTTTT. It translates to CASSLGTRQGNTGELFF.

V usage is TRBV19 and J usage is TRBJ1-1; tentatively, D is TRBD1 (6 bases). The V and J ends lost 5 bases and 0 bases respectively, with 16 bases between them. The CDR3 length is 16 residues. CDR1 is LNHDA and CDR2 is SQIVND in the germline V gene (reference sequence). The CDR3 here is CASSWGGGDMNTEAFF. DNA of the CDR3: TGTGCCAGTAGTTGGGGGGGCGGAGACATGAACACTGAAGCTTTCTTT.

V usage is TRBV5-4 and J usage is TRBJ1-2, with D unclear. This CDR3 has 15 amino acids. Looked up from germline, CDR1 is SGHNT and CDR2 is YYREEE (reference sequence). The V end lost 0 bases, the J end lost 3 bases, and 12 bases lay between the germline ends. In DNA form, the CDR3 reads TGTGCCAGCAGCTTGGGCGGGGTTCAATACTATGGCTACACCTTC. This sequence encodes CASSLGGVQYYGYTF.

The chain combines TRBV10-3 with TRBJ1-5; D call uncertain. The CDR3 totals 17 residues. Trimming took off 2 bases at V and 4 bases at J, with 18 bases between the two ends. From germline, CDR1 is ENHRY and CDR2 SYGVKD. The CDR3 region has the DNA TGTGCCATCAGTGAGGGCGGTGGGAGTTTTTCAAATCAGCCCCAGCATTTT. This encodes CAISEGGGSFSNQPQHF.

The table lists this clone with a few counts. V usage is TRBV10-3 and J usage is TRBJ1-3; D possibly corresponds to TRBD1 (5 bases). V dropped 3 bases and J dropped 0 bases, with 12 bases sitting between them. The CDR3 runs 16 residues. CDR1 ENHRY and CDR2 SYGVKD come from the germline V gene. The CDR3 DNA is TGTGCCATCAGTGATACTACAGGCCGCTCTGGAAACACCATATATTTT. Residues: CAISDTTGRSGNTIYF.

In its sample, this clone was seen a few times. The gene calls are TRBV7-2 and TRBJ2-7, with D possibly matching TRBD2 (7 bases). This CDR3 is 14 amino acids long. Deletions cut 1 base from V and 3 bases from J, with 10 bases between. The germline V gene has CDR1 SGHTA and CDR2 FQGNSA. This CDR3 reads CASSLGGGNYEQYF. CDR3 sequence (DNA): TGTGCCAGCAGCTTAGGGGGGGGCAACTACGAGCAGTACTTC.

The chain carries TRBV6-5 and TRBJ1-1; D is perhaps TRBD1 (5 bases). The CDR3 loop spans 15 amino acids. Germline lookup yields CDR1 MNHEY and CDR2 SVGAGI. V was shortened by 2 bases and J by 6 bases, with 16 bases between the two germline ends. In DNA form, the CDR3 reads TGTGCCAGCAGTTACGAACCTTCCGGAGGGGCTGAAGCTTTCTTT. Protein product: CASSYEPSGGAEAFF.

In nucleotides, the CDR3 is TGTGCCTGGGCCGGGACTAGCGGGAGAGGGGATCCCTACGAGCAGTACTTC. It encodes CAWAGTSGRGDPYEQYF. The V and J genes are TRBV30 and TRBJ2-7, with 14 bases fitting TRBD2. The CDR3 spans 17 residues. CDR1 and CDR2 from the germline V gene are GTSNPN and SVGIG (reference sequence). V trimming: 5 bases; J trimming: 2 bases; junction bases outside the gene matches: 11. The entire variable domain, with the rest obtained from reference TRBV30 and TRBJ2-7, is as follows: SQTIHQWPATLVQPVGSPLSLECTVEGTSNPNLYWYRQAAGRGLQLLFYSVGIGQISSEVPQNLSASRPQDRQFILSSKKLLLSDSGFYLCAWAGTSGRGDPYEQYFGPGTRLTVT.

The genes are TRBV2 and TRBJ2-5, with D possibly matching TRBD2 (5 bases). V lost 1 base and J 7 bases, leaving 10 bases between the germline ends. The CDR3 length is 13 residues. CDR1 is SNHLY, CDR2 FYNNEI, per germline. Written as DNA, the CDR3 is TGTGCCAGCAGTGAAGTCAACGGGATGACCCAGTACTTC. Amino acids: CASSEVNGMTQYF.

This clone was recorded a few times. The V gene is TRBV27, the J gene TRBJ1-2; D might be TRBD1 (5 bases). Trimming pared 8 bases from V and 4 bases from J, leaving 17 bases between. CDR1 is MNHEY, CDR2 SMNVEV, per germline (reference sequence). The CDR3 length is 14 residues. CDR3: CASSNSGYRYGYTF. In DNA, the CDR3 is TGTGCCAGCTCGAACTCAGGGTACCGCTATGGCTACACCTTC.

V usage is TRBV15 and J usage is TRBJ1-5, with D maybe TRBD1 (6 bases). V lost 3 bases to trimming and J lost 8 bases, with 11 bases between them. The CDR3 is made up of 13 amino acids. Looked up from germline, CDR1 is LNHNV and CDR2 is YYDKDF (reference sequence). As DNA, the CDR3 is TGTGCCACCAGCAGGCTAGGGGGAGAGCCCCAGCATTTT. This translates into CATSRLGGEPQHF.

This clone has only a few counts. V and J are TRBV19 and TRBJ1-2; no clear D gene. The V gene lost 1 base and the J gene lost 8 bases, with 8 bases spanning the gap. CDR1 is LNHDA, CDR2 SQIVND, per germline (reference sequence). This CDR3 has 12 residues. CDR3 nucleotide sequence: TGTGCCAGTAGTATAGCGGGAGGAGGCTACACCTTC. Residues: CASSIAGGGYTF.

This clone has more than one count but fewer than ten. This sequence joins TRBV28 and TRBJ2-7; 9 bases agree with TRBD1. Per the germline V gene, CDR1 is MDHEN and CDR2 is SYDVKM. The CDR3 is made up of 15 amino acids. J gave up 6 bases and V 1 base, and 7 bases lay outside the gene matches. CDR3 sequence reads: CASSLSGTGKPEQYF. CDR3 bases: TGTGCCAGCAGTTTATCCGGGACAGGGAAACCCGAGCAGTACTTC.

V and J are TRBV7-9 and TRBJ1-1; D uncertain. Trimming removed 7 bases at V and 1 base at J, with 16 bases between. The V gene's germline CDR1 is SEHNR and CDR2 FQNEAQ (reference sequence). This CDR3 comprises 15 residues. CDR3 DNA: TGTGCCAGCACCCCCCGGGAGGGCGCGAACACTGAAGCTTTCTTT. It translates to CASTPREGANTEAFF.

The rearrangement joins TRBV11-3 to TRBJ2-3; the D gene is possibly TRBD1 (5 bases). The V end lost 5 bases, the J end lost 5 bases, and 11 bases lay between the germline ends. The CDR3 has 13 amino acids. Germline CDR1 is SGHNT and CDR2 is YENEEA. The CDR3 DNA reads TGTGCCAGCAGCCTATCGCAGGGAGATACGCAGTATTTT. Amino acids: CASSLSQGDTQYF.

The V gene is TRBV4-1, the J gene TRBJ1-1; tentative D call: TRBD1 (5 bases). CDR3 length: 12 amino acids. The V and J ends lost 4 bases and 7 bases respectively, with 10 bases between them. The germline V gene encodes CDR1 MGHRA and CDR2 YSYEKL. The DNA for the CDR3 is TGCGCCAGCAGCCGTGACAGACATGAAGCTTTCTTT. Protein product: CASSRDRHEAFF.

The chain recombines TRBV9 with TRBJ2-4, with D possibly matching TRBD1 (6 bases). The CDR3 covers 15 residues. Trimming removed 3 bases at V and 7 bases at J, with 17 bases between. Germline CDR1 and CDR2: SGDLS and YYNGEE. CDR3 amino acids: CASSAETGPQNIQYF. The CDR3 DNA reads TGTGCCAGCAGCGCCGAGACAGGACCCCAGAACATTCAGTACTTC.

The chain links TRBV30 to TRBJ2-1; D uncertain. Trimming cost V 1 base and J 2 bases, with 9 bases left between them. This CDR3 is 14 amino acids long. Per germline, CDR1 GTSNPN and CDR2 SVGIG (reference sequence). The CDR3 DNA sequence: TGTGCCTGGAGTGATGTAACGGCCTACAATGAGCAGTTCTTC. This encodes CAWSDVTAYNEQFF. Full variable domain (outside the CDR3, taken from reference TRBV30 and TRBJ2-1): SQTIHQWPATLVQPVGSPLSLECTVEGTSNPNLYWYRQAAGRGLQLLFYSVGIGQISSEVPQNLSASRPQDRQFILSSKKLLLSDSGFYLCAWSDVTAYNEQFFGPGTRLTVL.

DNA of the CDR3: TGTGCCATCAGTGTTGGAGGAAATGAGCAGTTCTTC. Amino acid sequence: CAISVGGNEQFF. The V and J genes are TRBV10-3 and TRBJ2-1, with D perhaps TRBD2 (5 bases). The CDR3 totals 12 residues. The V gene lost 4 bases and the J gene lost 7 bases, with 8 bases spanning the gap. The germline V gene has CDR1 ENHRY and CDR2 SYGVKD.

In this sample, this clone turned up a few times. V is TRBV9 and J is TRBJ1-2; D is ambiguous. CDR1 is SGDLS, CDR2 YYNGEE, per germline. Trimming pared 0 bases from V and 0 bases from J, leaving 15 bases between. There are 17 residues in the CDR3. The chain's CDR3 is CASSVDHAHRANYGYTF. The CDR3 nucleotides are TGTGCCAGCAGCGTAGACCATGCTCACAGAGCTAACTATGGCTACACCTTC.

The sample holds one count of this clone. This chain links TRBV4-3 with TRBJ2-1; 9 nucleotides agree with TRBD2. This CDR3 has 16 amino acids. Losses at the gene ends were 1 base for V and 4 bases for J; bases not matched to a gene: 5. Per the germline V gene, CDR1 is LGHNA and CDR2 is YSLEER. CDR3 in DNA: TGCGCCAGCAGCCAAGGTAGCGGGGGCCCATACAATGAGCAGTTCTTC. It yields the protein CASSQGSGGPYNEQFF.

This chain links TRBV27 with TRBJ1-2; the D gene is possibly TRBD1 (5 bases). Trimming shortened V by 5 bases and J by 3 bases, and 13 bases separated the two germline ends. Germline CDR1 and CDR2: MNHEY and SMNVEV (reference sequence). The CDR3 has 14 residues. CDR3 DNA: TGTGCCAGCAGTCTAAGGGGTGGTGACTATGGCTACACCTTC. Residues: CASSLRGGDYGYTF.

The V and J genes are TRBV6-4 and TRBJ1-2; D possibly corresponds to TRBD1 (6 bases). V lost 6 bases to trimming and J lost 4 bases, with 15 bases between them. Looked up from germline, CDR1 is MRHNA and CDR2 is SNTAGT. The CDR3 is 14 residues long. CDR3 in DNA: TGTGCCAGCAGGGTCGGGGGGCACGGCTATGGCTACACCTTC. Protein: CASRVGGHGYGYTF.